Below are 30 T cell receptor beta chains sequenced from a single sample in a study of T cells in Graves' hyperthyroidism and ophthalmopathy. Amplification of TCR beta CDR3 regions was performed using RNA transcripts as template. First-round RT-PCR of the TCR CDR3 relied on the HTBI primer set. MiXCR, run by TCRdb on the multiplex PCR reads, gives a single entry per CDR3 protein. The repertoire holds about 590,000 distinct CDR3 sequences, about 15% seen once, with around 6.6% in the top ten. The material sequenced was blood. These receptors came from a woman under 40 with Graves' hyperthyroidism.

The genes are TRBV14 and TRBJ1-2; D is unclear. Germline CDR1 and CDR2: SGHDN and FVKESK. The CDR3 has 13 residues. Deletions cut 4 bases from V and 4 bases from J, with 10 bases between. In nucleotides, the CDR3 is TGTGCCAGCAGCCGAGACGCAATCTATGGCTACACCTTC. Protein sequence: CASSRDAIYGYTF.

This clonotype was picked up many times. The chain recombines TRBV7-9 with TRBJ1-3, with D possibly TRBD1 on 6 matching bases. V gave up 4 bases and J gave up 4 bases, with 14 bases separating them. CDR3 size: 15 residues. Germline V gives CDR1 SEHNR, CDR2 FQNEAQ (reference sequence). CDR3 nucleotides: TGTGCCAGCAGCTCCCCGACAGGCACCGGAAACACCATATATTTT. This translates into CASSSPTGTGNTIYF.

Points on this clonotype: A junction boundary mismatches the germline segment, possibly from a read error. The CDR3 spells CASNLEAPLTNTGELFF. The CDR3 DNA sequence: TGTGCCAGCAACTTGGAAGCGCCGCTTACGAACACCGGGGAGCTGTTTTTT. The chain uses TRBV5-6 and TRBJ2-2; D is uncertain. Germline CDR1 is SGHDT and CDR2 is YYEEEE. The CDR3 extends over 17 amino acids.

This clonotype was found many times. The V call is TRBV3-1, the J call TRBJ1-2; D is undetermined. Germline V gene sequence: CDR1 LGHDT, CDR2 YNNKEL (reference sequence). V gave up 0 bases and J gave up 6 bases, with 11 bases separating them. The CDR3 has 14 amino acids. CDR3 DNA sequence: TGTGCCAGCAGCCAAGATTTAGGGAGGAATGGCTACACCTTC. Amino acids: CASSQDLGRNGYTF.

This clonotype was seen ten or more times. V usage is TRBV30 and J usage is TRBJ2-1, with D unresolved. CDR1 is GTSNPN, CDR2 SVGIG, per germline (reference sequence). This CDR3 contains 11 residues. Trimming removed 0 bases at V and 7 bases at J, with 4 bases between. The CDR3 reads CAWSVRNEQFF. The CDR3 coding sequence is TGTGCCTGGAGTGTTAGAAATGAGCAGTTCTTC.

In regard to this clonotype: This may be a read error, as it is one base from a much larger clone. The V and J genes are TRBV30 and TRBJ2-7; 9 nucleotides match TRBD2. There are 12 residues in the CDR3. Trimming removed 4 bases from V and 5 bases from J; junction bases left unmatched: 3. From germline, CDR1 is GTSNPN and CDR2 SVGIG (reference sequence). The CDR3 reads CAWTSGTHEQYF. The CDR3 nucleotides are TGTGCCTGGACTAGCGGGACCCACGAGCAGTACTTC.

This clonotype has a handful of counts. The V and J genes are TRBV14 and TRBJ2-5; unclear D gene. This CDR3 spans 12 amino acids. CDR1 is SGHDN and CDR2 is FVKESK in the germline V gene. V lost 3 bases and J lost 3, with 5 bases in between. CDR3 residues: CASSHREETQYF. As DNA, the CDR3 is TGTGCCAGCAGCCACCGCGAAGAGACCCAGTACTTC.

This clonotype was seen only a few times. The chain employs TRBV4-2 and TRBJ1-2, with D unresolved. This CDR3 spans 15 amino acids. Germline CDR1 LGHNA, CDR2 YNFKEQ. V was trimmed by 0 bases and J by 0 bases, leaving 8 bases between them. CDR3 bases: TGTGCCAGCAGCCAAGACCGGAGTACTAACTATGGCTACACCTTC. Residues: CASSQDRSTNYGYTF.

V and J are TRBV6-4 and TRBJ2-5; D may be TRBD2 (6 bases). Germline values: CDR1 MRHNA, CDR2 SNTAGT. The CDR3 totals 16 residues. V dropped 5 bases and J dropped 7 bases, with 23 bases sitting between them. CDR3: CASSPPMVAAPWTQYF. CDR3 DNA: TGTGCCAGCAGTCCCCCCATGGTAGCGGCCCCGTGGACCCAGTACTTC.

This clonotype was counted a few times. The V and J genes are TRBV14 and TRBJ2-3; tentative D call: TRBD2 (6 bases). The CDR3 has 15 amino acids. Trimming left V 4 bases short and J 3 bases short, with 14 bases between. CDR1 is SGHDN, CDR2 FVKESK, per germline. The CDR3 DNA sequence: TGTGCCAGCAGCCCCTTGGTCGGGAGTACAGATACGCAGTATTTT. Protein sequence: CASSPLVGSTDTQYF.

This clonotype has only a few counts. The chain's CDR3 is CSARAPGGRGNEQFF. The CDR3 bases are TGCAGTGCTAGAGCCCCCGGTGGTAGGGGTAATGAGCAGTTCTTC. The chain employs TRBV20-1 and TRBJ2-1, with D tentatively TRBD1 (5 bases). Germline V gene lookup returns CDR1 DFQATT and CDR2 SNEGSKA (reference sequence). This CDR3 spans 15 amino acids. V shed 1 base and J shed 7 bases, with 17 bases lying between them.

This chain joins TRBV20-1 and TRBJ1-5; the D is unclear. The V gene lost 0 bases and the J gene lost 2 bases, with 14 bases spanning the gap. This CDR3 has 16 residues. Germline V gene sequence: CDR1 DFQATT, CDR2 SNEGSKA (reference sequence). In nucleotides, the CDR3 is TGCAGTGCTAGAGACGGGGAGGATGTAGGCAATCAGCCCCAGCATTTT. It yields the protein CSARDGEDVGNQPQHF.

V gene TRBV4-2 combines with J gene TRBJ2-1, with D possibly TRBD2 on 5 matching bases. Trimming removed 0 bases at V and 4 bases at J, with 13 bases between. Per germline, CDR1 LGHNA and CDR2 YNFKEQ. The CDR3 runs to 16 residues. The CDR3, as DNA: TGTGCCAGCAGCCAAGAATTAAGCGGAAAGTACAATGAGCAGTTCTTC. Amino acids: CASSQELSGKYNEQFF.

This clonotype showed up many times. The V gene is TRBV28, the J gene TRBJ2-2; 9 bases map to TRBD1. The CDR3 is 18 residues long. Germline V gives CDR1 MDHEN, CDR2 SYDVKM. V lost 6 bases, J lost 0 bases, and 11 bases stayed unmatched. The CDR3: CASRLPGQGVTNTGELFF. CDR3 DNA: TGTGCCAGCAGGCTCCCGGGACAGGGTGTAACGAACACCGGGGAGCTGTTTTTT.

As DNA, the CDR3 is TGTGCCAGTAGTAACCGGGACAGGGTTTGGAATGGCTACACCTTC. Translating it yields CASSNRDRVWNGYTF. This sequence joins TRBV19 and TRBJ1-2, with 9 bases matching TRBD1. The CDR3 spans 15 residues. The ends lost 4 bases at V and 6 bases at J; junction bases unmatched: 9. Germline loops: CDR1 LNHDA, CDR2 SQIVND (reference sequence).

The chain uses TRBV20-1 and TRBJ2-2; D is possibly TRBD2 (6 bases). CDR3 length: 16 amino acids. Germline V gene data show CDR1 as DFQATT and CDR2 as SNEGSKA (reference sequence). Between the trimmed V and J ends, which lost 5 bases and 2 bases, there was a span of 18 bases. The CDR3 here is CSASPAGRRNTGELFF. The CDR3 coding sequence is TGCAGTGCTTCACCTGCGGGACGGAGAAACACCGGGGAGCTGTTTTTT.

This clonotype has at least ten counts. The chain uses TRBV7-2 and TRBJ2-2; D is uncertain. Germline V lookup: CDR1 SGHTA, CDR2 FQGNSA. The germline V and J ends were trimmed by 2 bases and 3 bases, with 4 bases remaining between them. The CDR3 runs 13 residues. CDR3 nucleotide sequence: TGTGCCAGCAGCTTACGGGACACCGGGGAGCTGTTTTTT. Translated, it gives CASSLRDTGELFF.

This clonotype was recorded a few times. The V call is TRBV28, the J call TRBJ1-1, with D possibly being TRBD1 (6 bases). The CDR3 is 14 amino acids. V gave up 3 bases and J gave up 4 bases, with 12 bases separating them. In germline, CDR1 is MDHEN, CDR2 SYDVKM. The CDR3 sequence is CASSFVRGSTEAFF. The DNA for the CDR3 is TGTGCCAGCAGTTTTGTCAGGGGCTCCACTGAAGCTTTCTTT.

This chain uses TRBV30 with TRBJ1-3; D gene uncertain. CDR1 and CDR2 from the germline V gene are GTSNPN and SVGIG (reference sequence). The CDR3 spans 14 residues. V gave up 5 bases and J gave up 4 bases, with 15 bases separating them. The CDR3 protein is CAWGSGGEGNTIYF. The CDR3 DNA reads as TGTGCCTGGGGATCGGGAGGCGAGGGAAACACCATATATTTT.

The table lists this clonotype with many counts. The chain recombines TRBV5-5 with TRBJ2-7; D perhaps matches TRBD1 (6 bases). This CDR3 has 17 residues. Germline loops: CDR1 SGHKS, CDR2 YYEKEE (reference sequence). Trimming removed 0 bases at V and 0 bases at J, with 16 bases between. The CDR3 nucleotides are TGTGCCAGCAGCTTGGCCTCGGGGACAAGGAGCTCCTACGAGCAGTACTTC. This codes for CASSLASGTRSSYEQYF. The full variable domain, rest sourced from reference TRBV5-5 and TRBJ2-7, is DAGVTQSPTHLIKTRGQQVTLRCSPISGHKSVSWYQQVLGQGPQFIFQYYEKEERGRGNFPDRFSARQFPNYSSELNVNALLLGDSALYLCASSLASGTRSSYEQYFGPGTRLTVT.

This clonotype was recorded many times. The chain is built from TRBV7-2 and TRBJ2-2; 11 nucleotides line up with TRBD2. V dropped 7 bases and J dropped 5; count of bases not matched to a gene: 3. The CDR3 has 14 residues. CDR1 is SGHTA and CDR2 is FQGNSA in the germline V gene. This CDR3 is CASTRLAGTGELFF. Here the CDR3 DNA reads TGTGCCAGCACTAGACTAGCGGGAACCGGGGAGCTGTTTTTT.

The V gene is TRBV27, the J gene TRBJ2-5; weak D call: TRBD2 (6 bases). Trimming took off 7 bases at V and 5 bases at J, with 11 bases between the two ends. This CDR3 spans 12 amino acids. CDR1 is MNHEY, CDR2 SMNVEV, per germline (reference sequence). CDR3 DNA sequence: TGTGCCAGCACCAGTGGAGGGGAGACCCAGTACTTC. Translating it yields CASTSGGETQYF.

This clonotype was detected many times. The chain couples TRBV11-2 to TRBJ2-1; TRBD2 matches 11 bases. Germline V gene data show CDR1 as SGHAT and CDR2 as FQNNGV. CDR3 size: 17 residues. Losses at the gene ends were 5 bases for V and 4 bases for J; bases not matched to a gene: 10. The CDR3 sequence is CASSRIHRLAGYNEQFF. CDR3 DNA sequence: TGTGCCAGCAGCCGTATCCACCGACTAGCGGGATACAATGAGCAGTTCTTC.

The CDR3 loop reads CASSPYSGTATGELFF. CDR3 in DNA: TGTGCCAGCAGCCCGTATAGCGGGACGGCCACCGGGGAGCTGTTTTTT. V and J are TRBV14 and TRBJ2-2, with 8 bases lining up with TRBD2. The CDR3 runs to 16 residues. CDR1 is SGHDN, CDR2 FVKESK, per germline. The junction had 8 bases not matched to a gene; V was cut back by 4 bases and J by 4 bases.

This clonotype was counted ten times or more. This chain connects TRBV20-1 to TRBJ2-1, with D hard to call. Germline CDR1 is DFQATT and CDR2 is SNEGSKA (reference sequence). V lost 1 base and J lost 6, with 16 bases in between. The CDR3 runs 15 residues. The CDR3 sequence: CSARGPRALGNEQFF. The CDR3 coding sequence is TGCAGTGCTAGAGGCCCACGGGCTTTGGGCAATGAGCAGTTCTTC.

This clonotype came up a few times. This chain connects TRBV6-2 or TRBV6-3 to TRBJ2-7, with D tentatively TRBD1 (6 bases). The length of the CDR3 is 18 residues. V was trimmed by 6 bases and J by 4 bases, leaving 28 bases between them. The V gene's germline CDR1 is MNHEY and CDR2 SVGEGT. CDR3 amino acids: CASRGPDRSTGKQYEQYF. Written as DNA, the CDR3 is TGTGCCAGCAGGGGACCGGACAGATCAACGGGAAAACAGTACGAGCAGTACTTC.

This clonotype was counted ten times or more. V and J are TRBV30 and TRBJ1-5, with D hard to call. Germline values: CDR1 GTSNPN, CDR2 SVGIG (reference sequence). With 2 bases removed from V and 1 base from J, the gap between germline ends came to 9 bases. The CDR3 spans 14 residues. Here the CDR3 reads CAWSPGRSNQPQHF. The CDR3 DNA reads as TGTGCCTGGAGTCCAGGCCGGAGCAATCAGCCCCAGCATTTT.

This clonotype was found many times. The chain combines TRBV30 with TRBJ1-5; weak D call: TRBD1 (5 bases). The CDR3 has 14 residues. CDR1 is GTSNPN and CDR2 is SVGIG in the germline V gene (reference sequence). The ends were cut back, 0 bases at V and 4 bases at J, with 10 bases in the middle. As DNA, the CDR3 is TGTGCCTGGAGTGTACTGACAGTTAATCAGCCCCAGCATTTT. As protein: CAWSVLTVNQPQHF.

CDR3 loop: CASSWRVASSYNSPLHF. The CDR3 DNA reads TGTGCCAGCAGTTGGCGGGTAGCGTCCAGCTATAATTCACCCCTCCACTTT. The chain uses TRBV27 and TRBJ1-6; D is undetermined. V lost 4 bases to trimming and J lost 3 bases, with 16 bases between them. Germline values: CDR1 MNHEY, CDR2 SMNVEV (reference sequence). The CDR3 is 17 residues long.

The chain has TRBV7-3 and TRBJ2-1, with D maybe TRBD1 (6 bases). Trimming removed 4 bases from V and 5 bases from J, with 9 bases in between. Germline-derived CDR1 and CDR2 are SGHTA and FQGTGA. The CDR3 loop spans 13 amino acids. CDR3 amino acids: CASSSDSHNEQFF. The CDR3 coding sequence is TGTGCCAGCAGCTCGGACAGCCACAATGAGCAGTTCTTC.